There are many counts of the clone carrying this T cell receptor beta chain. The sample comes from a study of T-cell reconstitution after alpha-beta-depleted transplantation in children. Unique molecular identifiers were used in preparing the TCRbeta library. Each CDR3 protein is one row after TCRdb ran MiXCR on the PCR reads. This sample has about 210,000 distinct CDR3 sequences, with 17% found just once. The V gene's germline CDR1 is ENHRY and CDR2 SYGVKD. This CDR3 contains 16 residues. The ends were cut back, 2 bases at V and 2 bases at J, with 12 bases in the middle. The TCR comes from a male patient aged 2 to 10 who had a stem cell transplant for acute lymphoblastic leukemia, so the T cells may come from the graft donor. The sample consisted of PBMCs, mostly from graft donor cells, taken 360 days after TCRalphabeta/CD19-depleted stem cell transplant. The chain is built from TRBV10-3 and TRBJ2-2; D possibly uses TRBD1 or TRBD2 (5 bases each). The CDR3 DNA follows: TGTGCCATCAGTGAGATGGGACGATTTAACACCGGGGAGCTGTTTTTT. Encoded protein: CAISEMGRFNTGELFF.